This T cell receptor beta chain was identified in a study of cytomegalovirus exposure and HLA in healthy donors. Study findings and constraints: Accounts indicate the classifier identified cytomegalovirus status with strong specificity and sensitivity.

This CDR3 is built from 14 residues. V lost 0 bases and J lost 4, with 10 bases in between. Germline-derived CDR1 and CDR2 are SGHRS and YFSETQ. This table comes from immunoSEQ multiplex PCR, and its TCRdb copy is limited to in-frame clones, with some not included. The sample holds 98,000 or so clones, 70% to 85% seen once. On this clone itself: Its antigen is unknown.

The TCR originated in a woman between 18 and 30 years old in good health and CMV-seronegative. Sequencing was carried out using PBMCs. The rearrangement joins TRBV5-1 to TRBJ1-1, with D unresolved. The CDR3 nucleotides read TGCGCCAGCAGCTTGGGTGGAGGCATCACTGAAGCTTTCTTT. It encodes CASSLGGGITEAFF. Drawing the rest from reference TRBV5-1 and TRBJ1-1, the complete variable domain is KAGVTQTPRYLIKTRGQQVTLSCSPISGHRSVSWYQQTPGQGLQFLFEYFSETQRNKGNFPGRFSGRQFSNSRSEMNVSTLELGDSALYLCASSLGGGITEAFFGQGTRLTVV.